This T cell receptor beta chain was captured in a study of shared clonotypes between healthy human individuals. Per sorted-subset replicate PCR, input was roughly 220 ng DNA, representing 30,000 to 35,000 T cell genomes. Method: immunoSEQ multiplex PCR; TCRdb's copy keeps in-frame clones and lacks some. The sample yields 2 million to 3 million clones, roughly 93% seen once. The study's findings and limits: Tissues were not sampled, only blood, and their repertoires likely differ.

The CDR3 extends over 15 amino acids. Germline V gene data show CDR1 as MNHEY and CDR2 as SVGAGI. V lost 6 bases and J lost 0; bases outside the gene matches: 7. With regard to this clone: Its antigen is as yet unknown.

Sample: naive CD4+ T cells from PBMCs. As for subset: CD45RA+ positively selected. This chain connects TRBV6-5 to TRBJ1-1, with 7 nucleotides matching TRBD1. The TCR comes from a man between 18 and 29 years old in good health. Some clones in this sample may be carry-over from other donors' samples. Written as DNA, the CDR3 is TGTGCCAGCAGGCCGGGACAGACCTTGAACACTGAAGCTTTCTTT. It yields the protein CASRPGQTLNTEAFF.